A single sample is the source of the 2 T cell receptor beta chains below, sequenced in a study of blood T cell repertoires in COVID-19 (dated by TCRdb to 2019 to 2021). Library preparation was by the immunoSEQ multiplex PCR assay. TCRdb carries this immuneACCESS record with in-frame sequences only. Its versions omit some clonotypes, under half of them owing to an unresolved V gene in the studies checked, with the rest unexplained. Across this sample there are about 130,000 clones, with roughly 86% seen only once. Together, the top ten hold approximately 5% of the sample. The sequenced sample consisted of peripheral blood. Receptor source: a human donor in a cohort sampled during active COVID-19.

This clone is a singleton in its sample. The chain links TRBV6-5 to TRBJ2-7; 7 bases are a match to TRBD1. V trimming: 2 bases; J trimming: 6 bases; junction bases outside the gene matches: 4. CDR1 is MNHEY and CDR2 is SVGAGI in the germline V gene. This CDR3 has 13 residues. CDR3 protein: CASSYVAGGEQYF. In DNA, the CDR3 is TGTGCCAGCAGTTACGTGGCAGGGGGCGAGCAGTACTTC.

The DNA of the CDR3 is TGTGCCAGCAGATACGGGACAGCTCCTGACGGGCAGTACTTC. Translated, it gives CASRYGTAPDGQYF. The V call is TRBV6-5, the J call TRBJ2-7; 7 positions agree with TRBD1. J gave up 9 bases and V 6 bases, and 14 bases lay outside the gene matches. This CDR3 contains 14 residues. Germline V gene lookup returns CDR1 MNHEY and CDR2 SVGAGI.